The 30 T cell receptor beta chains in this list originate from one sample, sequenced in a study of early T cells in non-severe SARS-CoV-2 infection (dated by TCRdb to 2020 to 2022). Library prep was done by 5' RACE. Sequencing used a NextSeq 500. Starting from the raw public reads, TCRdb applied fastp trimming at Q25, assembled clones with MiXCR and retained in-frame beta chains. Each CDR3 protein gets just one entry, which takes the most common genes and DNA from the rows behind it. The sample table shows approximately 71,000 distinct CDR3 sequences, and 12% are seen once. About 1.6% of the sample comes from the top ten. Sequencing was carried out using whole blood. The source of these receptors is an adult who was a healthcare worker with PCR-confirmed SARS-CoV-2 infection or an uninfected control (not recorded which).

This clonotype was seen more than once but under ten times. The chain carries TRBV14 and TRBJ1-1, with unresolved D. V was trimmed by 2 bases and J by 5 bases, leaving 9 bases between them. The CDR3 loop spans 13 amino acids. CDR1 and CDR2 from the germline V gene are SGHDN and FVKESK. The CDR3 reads CASSQLVQTEAFF. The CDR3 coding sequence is TGTGCCAGCAGCCAATTAGTCCAGACTGAAGCTTTCTTT.

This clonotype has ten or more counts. The CDR3 loop is CASSRAYEQYF. The DNA for the CDR3 is TGTGCCAGCAGCCGCGCCTACGAGCAGTACTTC. This chain connects TRBV11-2 to TRBJ2-7; no clear D. CDR1 is SGHAT, CDR2 FQNNGV, per germline. The CDR3 runs to 11 residues. The V gene lost 5 bases and the J gene lost 2 bases, with 4 bases spanning the gap. The complete variable domain, with remaining parts taken from reference TRBV11-2 and TRBJ2-7, reads EAGVAQSPRYKIIEKRQSVAFWCNPISGHATLYWYQQILGQGPKLLIQFQNNGVVDDSQLPKDRFSAERLKGVDSTLKIQPAKLEDSAVYLCASSRAYEQYFGPGTRLTVT.

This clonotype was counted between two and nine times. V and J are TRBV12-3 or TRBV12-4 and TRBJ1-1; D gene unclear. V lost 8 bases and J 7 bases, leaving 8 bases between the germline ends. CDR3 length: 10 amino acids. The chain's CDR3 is CASGRIEAFF. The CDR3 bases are TGTGCCAGCGGGCGGATTGAAGCTTTCTTT.

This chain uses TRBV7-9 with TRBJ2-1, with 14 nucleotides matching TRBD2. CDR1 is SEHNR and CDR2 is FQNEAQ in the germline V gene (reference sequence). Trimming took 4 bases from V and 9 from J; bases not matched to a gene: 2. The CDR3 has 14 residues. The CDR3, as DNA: TGTGCCAGCAGCTCGGGACTAGCGGGGGCTGAGCAGTTCTTC. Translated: CASSSGLAGAEQFF. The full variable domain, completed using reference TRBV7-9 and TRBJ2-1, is DTGVSQNPRHKITKRGQNVTFRCDPISEHNRLYWYRQTLGQGPEFLTYFQNEAQLEKSRLLSDRFSAERPKGSFSTLEIQRTEQGDSAMYLCASSSGLAGAEQFFGPGTRLTVL.

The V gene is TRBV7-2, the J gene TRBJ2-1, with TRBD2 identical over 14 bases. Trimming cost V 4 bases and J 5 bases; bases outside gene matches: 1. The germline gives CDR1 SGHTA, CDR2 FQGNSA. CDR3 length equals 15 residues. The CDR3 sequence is CASSWTSGGHNEQFF. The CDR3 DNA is TGTGCCAGCAGCTGGACTAGCGGGGGGCACAATGAGCAGTTCTTC.

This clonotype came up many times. The CDR3 here is CASSDISRSYEQYF. The CDR3 coding sequence is TGTGCCAGCAGTGACATTTCGCGATCCTACGAGCAGTACTTC. The chain combines TRBV6-1 with TRBJ2-7; D unresolved. Deletions cut 3 bases from V and 1 base from J, with 10 bases between. The germline V gene encodes CDR1 MNHNS and CDR2 SASEGT. This CDR3 is built from 14 residues.

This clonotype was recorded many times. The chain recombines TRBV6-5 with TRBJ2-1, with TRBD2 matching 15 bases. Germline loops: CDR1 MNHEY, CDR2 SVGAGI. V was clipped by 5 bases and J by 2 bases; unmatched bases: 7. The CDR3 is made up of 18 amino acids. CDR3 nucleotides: TGTGCCAGCAGTCCTTGGACTAGCGGGGGGGCAACCTACAATGAGCAGTTCTTC. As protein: CASSPWTSGGATYNEQFF.

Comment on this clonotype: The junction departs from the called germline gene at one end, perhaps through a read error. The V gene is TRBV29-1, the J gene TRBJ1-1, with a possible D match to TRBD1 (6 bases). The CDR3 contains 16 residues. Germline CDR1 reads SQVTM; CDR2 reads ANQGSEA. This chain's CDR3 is CSVARTVPLSTRGVIF. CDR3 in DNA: TGCAGCGTTGCAAGGACAGTTCCCCTTTCGACCCGGGGAGTAATCTTT.

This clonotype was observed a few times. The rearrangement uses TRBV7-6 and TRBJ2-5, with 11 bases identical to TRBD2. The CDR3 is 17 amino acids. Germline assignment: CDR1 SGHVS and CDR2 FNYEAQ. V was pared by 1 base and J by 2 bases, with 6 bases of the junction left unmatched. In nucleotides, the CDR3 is TGTGCCAGCAGCTTAGGTGGGACTAGCGGAGCACAAGAGACCCAGTACTTC. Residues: CASSLGGTSGAQETQYF.

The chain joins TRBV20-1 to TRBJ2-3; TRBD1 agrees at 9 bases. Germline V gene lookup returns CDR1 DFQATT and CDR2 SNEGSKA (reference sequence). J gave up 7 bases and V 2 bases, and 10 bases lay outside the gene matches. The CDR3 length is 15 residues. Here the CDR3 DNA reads TGCAGTGCTAGAACCGGGACAGGGTTGAAGCATACGCAGTATTTT. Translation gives CSARTGTGLKHTQYF.

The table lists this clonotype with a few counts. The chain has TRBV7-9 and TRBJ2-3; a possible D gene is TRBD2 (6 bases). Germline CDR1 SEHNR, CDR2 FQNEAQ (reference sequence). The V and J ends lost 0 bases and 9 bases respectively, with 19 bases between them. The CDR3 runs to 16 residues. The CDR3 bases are TGTGCCAGCAGCTTAGCGACTGGGGGGAGTATGAGGACGCAGTATTTT. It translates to CASSLATGGSMRTQYF.

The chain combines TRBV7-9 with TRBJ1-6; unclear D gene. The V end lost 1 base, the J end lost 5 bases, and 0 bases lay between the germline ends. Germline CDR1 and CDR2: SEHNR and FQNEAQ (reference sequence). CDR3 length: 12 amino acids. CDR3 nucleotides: TGTGCCAGCAGCTTAGATAATTCACCCCTCCACTTT. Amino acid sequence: CASSLDNSPLHF.

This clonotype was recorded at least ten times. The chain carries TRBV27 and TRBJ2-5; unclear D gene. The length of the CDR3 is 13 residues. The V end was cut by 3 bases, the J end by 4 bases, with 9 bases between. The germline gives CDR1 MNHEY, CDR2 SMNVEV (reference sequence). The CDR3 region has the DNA TGTGCCAGCAGTTTTAACGGCGGAGAGACCCAGTACTTC. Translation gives CASSFNGGETQYF.

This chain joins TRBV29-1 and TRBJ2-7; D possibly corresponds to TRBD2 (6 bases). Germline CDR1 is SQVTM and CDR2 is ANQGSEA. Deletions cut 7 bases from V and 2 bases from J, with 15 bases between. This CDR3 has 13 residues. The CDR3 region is CSARDSPPYEQYF. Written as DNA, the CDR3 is TGCAGCGCGCGGGATTCCCCTCCCTACGAGCAGTACTTC.

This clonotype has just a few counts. The CDR3 DNA reads as TGCGCCAGCAGCTTGGGACTAGCGCCTTACAATGAGCAGTTCTTC. This gives the protein CASSLGLAPYNEQFF. V usage is TRBV5-1 and J usage is TRBJ2-1, with 8 bases aligning to TRBD2. Germline CDR1 SGHRS, CDR2 YFSETQ. This CDR3 has 15 amino acids. J was trimmed by 4 bases and V by 0 bases; bases with no gene match: 3.

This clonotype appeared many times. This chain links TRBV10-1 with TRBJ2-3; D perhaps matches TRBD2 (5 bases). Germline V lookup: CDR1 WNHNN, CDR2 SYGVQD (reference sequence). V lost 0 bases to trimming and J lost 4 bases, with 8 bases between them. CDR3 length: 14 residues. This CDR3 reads CASSESMRADTQYF. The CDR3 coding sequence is TGCGCCAGCAGTGAGTCGATGCGGGCAGATACGCAGTATTTT.

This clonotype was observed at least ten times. CDR3 in amino acids: CASSLLDNTGELFF. The DNA for the CDR3 is TGTGCCAGCAGCTTATTGGACAACACCGGGGAGCTGTTTTTT. The chain links TRBV11-2 to TRBJ2-2; D is undetermined. The CDR3 consists of 14 residues. Trimming took off 2 bases at V and 2 bases at J, with 6 bases between the two ends. Germline assignment: CDR1 SGHAT and CDR2 FQNNGV. The full variable domain, its missing parts supplied by reference TRBV11-2 and TRBJ2-2, is EAGVAQSPRYKIIEKRQSVAFWCNPISGHATLYWYQQILGQGPKLLIQFQNNGVVDDSQLPKDRFSAERLKGVDSTLKIQPAKLEDSAVYLCASSLLDNTGELFFGEGSRLTVL.

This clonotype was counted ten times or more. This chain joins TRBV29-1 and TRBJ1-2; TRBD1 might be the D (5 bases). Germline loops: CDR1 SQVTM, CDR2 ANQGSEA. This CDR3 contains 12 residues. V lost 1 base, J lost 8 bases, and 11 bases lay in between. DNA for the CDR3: TGCAGCGTTGAAGGGCCAGGGCTGGGCTACACCTTC. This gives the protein CSVEGPGLGYTF. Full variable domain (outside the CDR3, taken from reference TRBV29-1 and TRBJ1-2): SAVISQKPSRDICQRGTSLTIQCQVDSQVTMMFWYRQQPGQSLTLIATANQGSEATYESGFVIDKFPISRPNLTFSTLTVSNMSPEDSSIYLCSVEGPGLGYTFGSGTRLTVV.

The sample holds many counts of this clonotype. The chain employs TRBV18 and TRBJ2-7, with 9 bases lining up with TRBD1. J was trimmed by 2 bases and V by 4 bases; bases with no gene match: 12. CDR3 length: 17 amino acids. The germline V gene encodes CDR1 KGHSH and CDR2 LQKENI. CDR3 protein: CASSHGQGTGKAYEQYF. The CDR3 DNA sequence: TGTGCCAGCTCACATGGCCAGGGGACAGGGAAAGCCTACGAGCAGTACTTC.

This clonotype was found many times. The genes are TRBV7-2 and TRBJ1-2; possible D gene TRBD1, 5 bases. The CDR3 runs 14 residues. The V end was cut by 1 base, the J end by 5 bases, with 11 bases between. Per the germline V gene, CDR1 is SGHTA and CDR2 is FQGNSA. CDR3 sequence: CASSLGGHRYGYTF. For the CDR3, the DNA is TGTGCCAGCAGCTTAGGGGGCCATAGATATGGCTACACCTTC. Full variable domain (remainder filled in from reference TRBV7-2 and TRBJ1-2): GAGVSQSPSNKVTEKGKDVELRCDPISGHTALYWYRQSLGQGLEFLIYFQGNSAPDKSGLPSDRFSAERTGGSVSTLTIQRTQQEDSAVYLCASSLGGHRYGYTFGSGTRLTVV.

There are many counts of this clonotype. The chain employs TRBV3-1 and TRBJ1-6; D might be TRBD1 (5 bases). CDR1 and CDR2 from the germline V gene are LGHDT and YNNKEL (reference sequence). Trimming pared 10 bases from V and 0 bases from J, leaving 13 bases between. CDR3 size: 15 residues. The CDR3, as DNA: TGTGCCACGGGGTGGAGGGGCTCCTATAATTCACCCCTCCACTTT. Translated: CATGWRGSYNSPLHF.

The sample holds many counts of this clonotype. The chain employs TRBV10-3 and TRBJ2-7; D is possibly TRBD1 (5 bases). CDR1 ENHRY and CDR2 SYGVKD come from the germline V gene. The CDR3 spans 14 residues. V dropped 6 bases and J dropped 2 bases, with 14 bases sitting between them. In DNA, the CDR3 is TGTGCCATCAGGGACACGGGCCTCACCTACGAGCAGTACTTC. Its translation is CAIRDTGLTYEQYF.

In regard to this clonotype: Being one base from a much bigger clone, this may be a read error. CDR3 protein: CASSLEGTGSTDTQYF. CDR3 sequence (DNA): TGTGCCAGCAGTTTAGAAGGGACAGGGAGCACAGATACGCAGTATTTT. The genes are TRBV12-3 or TRBV12-4 and TRBJ2-3; 9 nucleotides agree with TRBD1. V was clipped by 1 base and J by 0 bases; unmatched bases: 2. The CDR3 totals 16 residues.

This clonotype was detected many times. For the CDR3, the DNA is TGCAGCGTTGAGGGTCGAGCGATCCAAGAGACCCAGTACTTC. This translates into CSVEGRAIQETQYF. This sequence joins TRBV29-1 and TRBJ2-5; D not resolved. V lost 3 bases and J lost 1, with 12 bases in between. Per germline, CDR1 SQVTM and CDR2 ANQGSEA. The CDR3 runs 14 residues.

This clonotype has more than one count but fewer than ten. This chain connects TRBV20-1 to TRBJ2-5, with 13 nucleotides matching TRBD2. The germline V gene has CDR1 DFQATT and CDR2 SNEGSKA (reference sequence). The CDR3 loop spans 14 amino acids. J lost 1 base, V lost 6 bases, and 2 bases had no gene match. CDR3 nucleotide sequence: TGCAGTGCGGGGACTAGCGGGGCCCAAGAGACCCAGTACTTC. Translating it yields CSAGTSGAQETQYF.

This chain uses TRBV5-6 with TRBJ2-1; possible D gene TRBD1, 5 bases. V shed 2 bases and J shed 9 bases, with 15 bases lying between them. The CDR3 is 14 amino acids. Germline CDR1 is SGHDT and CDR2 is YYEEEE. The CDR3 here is CASSFWGRVGEQFF. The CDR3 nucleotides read TGTGCCAGCAGCTTTTGGGGCAGGGTCGGTGAGCAGTTCTTC.

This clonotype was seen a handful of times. The CDR3 loop is CASSPSQGAAYEQYF. DNA of the CDR3: TGTGCCAGCTCACCCAGCCAGGGGGCAGCCTACGAGCAGTACTTC. The V and J genes are TRBV18 and TRBJ2-7; TRBD1 matches 8 bases. The CDR3 covers 15 residues. Trimming removed 3 bases from V and 2 bases from J; junction bases left unmatched: 6. Germline CDR1 reads KGHSH; CDR2 reads LQKENI.

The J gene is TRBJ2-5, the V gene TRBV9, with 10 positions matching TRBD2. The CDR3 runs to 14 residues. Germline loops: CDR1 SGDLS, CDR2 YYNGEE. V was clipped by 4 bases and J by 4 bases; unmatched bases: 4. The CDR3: CASSKLAGRETQYF. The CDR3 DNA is TGTGCCAGCAGCAAACTAGCGGGGAGAGAGACCCAGTACTTC.

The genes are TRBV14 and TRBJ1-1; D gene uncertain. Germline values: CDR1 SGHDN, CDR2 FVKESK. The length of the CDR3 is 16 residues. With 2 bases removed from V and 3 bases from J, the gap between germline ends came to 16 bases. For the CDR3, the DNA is TGTGCCAGCAGCCAACTGTCTTGGGGATTGGACACTGAAGCTTTCTTT. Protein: CASSQLSWGLDTEAFF.

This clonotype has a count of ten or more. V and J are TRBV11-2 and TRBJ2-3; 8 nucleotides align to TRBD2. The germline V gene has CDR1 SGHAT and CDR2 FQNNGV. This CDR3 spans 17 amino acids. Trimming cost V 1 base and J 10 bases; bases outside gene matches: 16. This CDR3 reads CASSLVGAGVMHWAQYF. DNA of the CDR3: TGTGCCAGCAGCTTAGTCGGAGCGGGGGTGATGCATTGGGCGCAGTATTTT.